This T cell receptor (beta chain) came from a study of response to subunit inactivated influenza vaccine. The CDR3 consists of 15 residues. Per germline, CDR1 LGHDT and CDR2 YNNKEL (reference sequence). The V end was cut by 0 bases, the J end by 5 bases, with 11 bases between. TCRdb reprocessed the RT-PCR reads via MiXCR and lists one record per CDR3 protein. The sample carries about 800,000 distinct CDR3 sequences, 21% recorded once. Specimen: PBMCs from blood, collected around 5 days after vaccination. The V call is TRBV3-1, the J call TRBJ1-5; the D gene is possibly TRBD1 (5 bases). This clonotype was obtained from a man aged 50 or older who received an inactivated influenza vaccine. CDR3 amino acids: CASSQEQAGYQPQHF. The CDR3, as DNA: TGTGCCAGCAGCCAAGAGCAGGCAGGGTATCAGCCCCAGCATTTT.